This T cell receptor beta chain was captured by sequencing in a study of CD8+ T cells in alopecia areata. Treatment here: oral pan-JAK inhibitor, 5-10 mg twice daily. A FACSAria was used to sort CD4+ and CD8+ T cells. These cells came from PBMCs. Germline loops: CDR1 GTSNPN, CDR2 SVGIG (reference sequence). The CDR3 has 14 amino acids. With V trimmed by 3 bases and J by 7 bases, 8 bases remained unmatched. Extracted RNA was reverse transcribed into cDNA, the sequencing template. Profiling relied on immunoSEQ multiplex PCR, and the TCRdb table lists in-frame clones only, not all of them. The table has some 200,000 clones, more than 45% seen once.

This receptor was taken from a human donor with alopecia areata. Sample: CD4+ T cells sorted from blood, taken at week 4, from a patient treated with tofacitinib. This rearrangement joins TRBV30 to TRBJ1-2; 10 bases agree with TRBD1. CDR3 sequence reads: CAWSRTGGIFGYTF. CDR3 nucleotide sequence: TGTGCCTGGAGCAGGACAGGGGGGATCTTTGGCTACACCTTC. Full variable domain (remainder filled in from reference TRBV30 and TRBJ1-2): SQTIHQWPATLVQPVGSPLSLECTVEGTSNPNLYWYRQAAGRGLQLLFYSVGIGQISSEVPQNLSASRPQDRQFILSSKKLLLSDSGFYLCAWSRTGGIFGYTFGSGTRLTVV.